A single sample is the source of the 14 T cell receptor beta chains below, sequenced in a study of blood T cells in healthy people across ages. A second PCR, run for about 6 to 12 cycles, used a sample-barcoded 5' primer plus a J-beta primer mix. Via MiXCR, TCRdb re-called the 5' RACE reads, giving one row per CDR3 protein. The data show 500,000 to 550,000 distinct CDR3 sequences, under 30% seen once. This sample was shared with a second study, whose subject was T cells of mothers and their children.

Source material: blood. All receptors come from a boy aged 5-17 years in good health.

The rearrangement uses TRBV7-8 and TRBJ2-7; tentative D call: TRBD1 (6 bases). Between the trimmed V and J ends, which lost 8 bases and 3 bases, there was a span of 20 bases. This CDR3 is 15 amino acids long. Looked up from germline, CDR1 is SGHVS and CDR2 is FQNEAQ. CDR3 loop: CASAIQGVFVYEQYF. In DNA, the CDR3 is TGTGCCAGCGCCATACAGGGAGTTTTTGTCTACGAGCAGTACTTC.

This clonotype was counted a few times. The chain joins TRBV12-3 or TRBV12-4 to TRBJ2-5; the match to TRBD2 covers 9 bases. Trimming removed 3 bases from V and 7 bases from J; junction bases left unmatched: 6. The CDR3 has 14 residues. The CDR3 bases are TGTGCCAGCAGTTTGGGACTAGCCGGCGGGACCCAGTACTTC. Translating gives CASSLGLAGGTQYF.

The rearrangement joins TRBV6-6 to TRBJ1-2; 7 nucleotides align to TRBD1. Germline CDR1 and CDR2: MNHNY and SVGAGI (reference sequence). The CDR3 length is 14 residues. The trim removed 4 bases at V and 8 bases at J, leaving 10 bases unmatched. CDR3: CASSSYGGGQGYTF. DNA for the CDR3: TGTGCCAGCAGTTCGTACGGTGGGGGACAGGGCTACACCTTC.

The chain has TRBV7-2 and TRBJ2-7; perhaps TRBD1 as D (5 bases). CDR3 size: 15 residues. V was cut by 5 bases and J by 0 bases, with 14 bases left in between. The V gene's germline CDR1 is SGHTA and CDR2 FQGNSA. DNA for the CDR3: TGTGCCAGCAGCCCAGACAGACATCTCTCCTACGAGCAGTACTTC. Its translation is CASSPDRHLSYEQYF. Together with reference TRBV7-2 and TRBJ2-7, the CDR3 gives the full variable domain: GAGVSQSPSNKVTEKGKDVELRCDPISGHTALYWYRQSLGQGLEFLIYFQGNSAPDKSGLPSDRFSAERTGGSVSTLTIQRTQQEDSAVYLCASSPDRHLSYEQYFGPGTRLTVT.

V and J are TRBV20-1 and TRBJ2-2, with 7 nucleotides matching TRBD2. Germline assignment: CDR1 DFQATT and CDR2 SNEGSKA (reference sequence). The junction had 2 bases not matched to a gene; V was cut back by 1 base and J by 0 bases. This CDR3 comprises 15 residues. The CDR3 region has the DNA TGCAGTGCTAGAGGGCGGGAGACGAACACCGGGGAGCTGTTTTTT. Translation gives CSARGRETNTGELFF.

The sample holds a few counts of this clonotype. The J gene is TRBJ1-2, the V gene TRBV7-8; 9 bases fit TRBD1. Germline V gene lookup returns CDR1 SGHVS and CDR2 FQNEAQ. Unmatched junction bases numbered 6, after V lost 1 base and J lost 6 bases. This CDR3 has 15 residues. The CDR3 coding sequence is TGTGCCAGCAGCTTAGGAACAGGGGGCGGTAATGGCTACACCTTC. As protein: CASSLGTGGGNGYTF.

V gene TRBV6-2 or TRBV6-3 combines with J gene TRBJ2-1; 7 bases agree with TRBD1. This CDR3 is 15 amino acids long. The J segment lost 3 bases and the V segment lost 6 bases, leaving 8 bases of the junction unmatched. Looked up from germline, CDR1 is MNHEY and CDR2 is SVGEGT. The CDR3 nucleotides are TGTGCCAGCAGGACTTGGGACAGCCTCTACAATGAGCAGTTCTTC. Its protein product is CASRTWDSLYNEQFF.

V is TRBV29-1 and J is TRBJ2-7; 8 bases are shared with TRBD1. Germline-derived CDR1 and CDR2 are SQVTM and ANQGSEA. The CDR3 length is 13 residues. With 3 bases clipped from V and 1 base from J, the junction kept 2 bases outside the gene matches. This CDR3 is CSVETGVSYEQYF. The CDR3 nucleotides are TGCAGCGTTGAGACAGGGGTTTCCTACGAGCAGTACTTC.

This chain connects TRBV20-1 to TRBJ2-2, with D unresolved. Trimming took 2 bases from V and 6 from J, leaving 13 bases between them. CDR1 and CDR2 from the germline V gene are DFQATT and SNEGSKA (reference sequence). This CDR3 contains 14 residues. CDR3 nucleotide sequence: TGCAGTGCTAGAAACCCTGGGCGATCCGGGGAGCTGTTTTTT. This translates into CSARNPGRSGELFF.

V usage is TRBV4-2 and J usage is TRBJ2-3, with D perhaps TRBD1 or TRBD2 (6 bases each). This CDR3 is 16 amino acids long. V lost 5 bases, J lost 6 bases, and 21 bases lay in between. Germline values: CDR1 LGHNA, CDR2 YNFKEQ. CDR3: CASSRGETGPGDTQYF. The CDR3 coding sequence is TGTGCCAGCAGCAGGGGGGAGACTGGCCCAGGGGATACGCAGTATTTT.

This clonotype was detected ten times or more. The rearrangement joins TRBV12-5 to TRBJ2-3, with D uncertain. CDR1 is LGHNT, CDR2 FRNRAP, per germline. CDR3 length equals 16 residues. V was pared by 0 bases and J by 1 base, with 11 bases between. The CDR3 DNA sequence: TGTGCTAGTGGTTTGGTACTTCACCTCGGCACAGATACGCAGTATTTT. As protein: CASGLVLHLGTDTQYF.

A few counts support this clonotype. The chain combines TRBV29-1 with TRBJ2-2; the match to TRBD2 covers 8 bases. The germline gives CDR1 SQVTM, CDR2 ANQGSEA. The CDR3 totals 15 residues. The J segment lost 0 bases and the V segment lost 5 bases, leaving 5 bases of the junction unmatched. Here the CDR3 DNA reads TGCAGCGTTCCGGGGGGGTACACGAACACCGGGGAGCTGTTTTTT. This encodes CSVPGGYTNTGELFF.

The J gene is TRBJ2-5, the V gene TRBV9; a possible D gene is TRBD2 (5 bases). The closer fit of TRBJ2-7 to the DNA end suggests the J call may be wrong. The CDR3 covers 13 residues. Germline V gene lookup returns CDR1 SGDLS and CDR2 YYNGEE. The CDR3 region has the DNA TGTGCCAGCAGTACCGAGGGATACAACGAGCAGTACTTC. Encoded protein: CASSTEGYNEQYF.

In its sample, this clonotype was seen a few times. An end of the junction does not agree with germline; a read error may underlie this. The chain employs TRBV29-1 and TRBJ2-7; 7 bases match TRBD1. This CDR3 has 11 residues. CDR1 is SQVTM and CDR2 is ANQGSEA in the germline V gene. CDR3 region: CSVSGEKGADF. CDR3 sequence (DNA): TGCAGCGTATCCGGGGAAAAGGGGGCTGACTTC.